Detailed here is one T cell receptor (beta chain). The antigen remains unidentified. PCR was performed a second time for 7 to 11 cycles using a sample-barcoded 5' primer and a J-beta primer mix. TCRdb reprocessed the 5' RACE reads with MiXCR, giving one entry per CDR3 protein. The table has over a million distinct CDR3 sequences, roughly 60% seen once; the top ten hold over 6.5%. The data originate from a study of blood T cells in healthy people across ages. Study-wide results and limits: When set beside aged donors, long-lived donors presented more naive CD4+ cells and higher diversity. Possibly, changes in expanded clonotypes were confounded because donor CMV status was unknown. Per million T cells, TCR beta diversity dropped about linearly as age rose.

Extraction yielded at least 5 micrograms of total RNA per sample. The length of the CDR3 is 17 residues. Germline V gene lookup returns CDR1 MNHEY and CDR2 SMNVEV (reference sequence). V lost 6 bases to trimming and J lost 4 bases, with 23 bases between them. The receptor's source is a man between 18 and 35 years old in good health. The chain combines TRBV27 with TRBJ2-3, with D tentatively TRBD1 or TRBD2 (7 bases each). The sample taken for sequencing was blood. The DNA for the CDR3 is TGTGCCAGCAGCTCCCCAGGGGGGGCAAGGTCGGCAGATACGCAGTATTTT. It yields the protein CASSSPGGARSADTQYF.